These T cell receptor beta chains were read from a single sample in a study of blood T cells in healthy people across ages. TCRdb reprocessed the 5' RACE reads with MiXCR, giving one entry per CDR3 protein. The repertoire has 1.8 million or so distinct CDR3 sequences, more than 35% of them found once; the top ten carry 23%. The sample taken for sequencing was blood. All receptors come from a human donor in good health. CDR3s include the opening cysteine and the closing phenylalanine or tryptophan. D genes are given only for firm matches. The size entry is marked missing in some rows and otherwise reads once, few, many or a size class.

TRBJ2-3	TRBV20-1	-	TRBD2	TGCAGTGCTAGATACCGGCGGGGGGGCACAGATACGCAGTATTTT	CSARYRRGGTDTQYF
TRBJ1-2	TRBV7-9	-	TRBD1	TGTGCCAGCAGCCTAACCGGGACAGGCGGTGGCTACACCTTC	CASSLTGTGGGYTF
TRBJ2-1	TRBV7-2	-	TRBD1	TGTGCCTGCAGCAGGCAGGGGGCCCCCAGGAACAATGAGCAGTTCTTC	CACSRQGAPRNNEQFF
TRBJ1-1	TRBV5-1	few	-	TGTGCCAGCAGCTTAGAGCAGGGCATCACTGAAGCTTTCTTT	CASSLEQGITEAFF
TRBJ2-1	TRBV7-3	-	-	TGTGCCAGCAGCTTTGCCATTGGAGGGAGCAATGAGCAGTTCTTC	CASSFAIGGSNEQFF
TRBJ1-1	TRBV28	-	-	TGTGCCACCGTCCCCCACAGTAGGTCGACTGAAGCTTTCTTT	CATVPHSRSTEAFF
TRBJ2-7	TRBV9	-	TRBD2	TGTGCCAGCAGCGTAATAGCGGGGCCCTCCTACGAGCAGTACTTC	CASSVIAGPSYEQYF
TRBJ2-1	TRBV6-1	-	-	TGTGCCAGCAGCGAAGGGGGGGAGCAGTTCTTC	CASSEGGEQFF
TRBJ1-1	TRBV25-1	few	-	TGTGCCAGCAGTGCCGAGGGGAACACTGAAGCTTTCTTT	CASSAEGNTEAFF
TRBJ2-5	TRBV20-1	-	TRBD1	TGCAGTGCCGAGTCTAGGACAGGGGGCTCGTCAGAGACCCAGTACTTC	CSAESRTGGSSETQYF
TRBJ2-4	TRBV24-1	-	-	TGTGCCACCAGTGGTTGGCAGCAAGAGACCCAGGACTTC	CATSGWQQETQDF
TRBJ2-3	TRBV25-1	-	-	TGTGCCAGCAGTGAGGGACAAGATACGCAGTATTTT	CASSEGQDTQYF
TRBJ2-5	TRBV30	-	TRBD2	TGTGCCTGGGATCTAGCGGGGGGGAGTCAAGAGACCCAGTACTTC	CAWDLAGGSQETQYF
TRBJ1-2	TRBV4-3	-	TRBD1	TGCGCCAGCAGCCAAGACCTTTTACAGGGGATTAACTATGGCTACACCTTC	CASSQDLLQGINYGYTF
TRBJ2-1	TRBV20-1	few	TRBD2	TGCAGTGCTAGAAGCAGCGGGGGTTTCTCCTACAATGAGCAGTTCTTC	CSARSSGGFSYNEQFF
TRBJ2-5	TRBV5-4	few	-	TGTGCCAGCAGCAGGGCCCAAGAGACCCAGTACTTC	CASSRAQETQYF
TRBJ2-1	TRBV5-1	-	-	TGCGCCAGCAGCTTTACTGACAATTGGGATGAGCAGTTCTTC	CASSFTDNWDEQFF
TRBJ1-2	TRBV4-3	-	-	TGCGCCAGCAGCCAAAGAATCTCCGCAGGGCAAGTCAATGATCATGGCTACACCTTC	CASSQRISAGQVNDHGYTF
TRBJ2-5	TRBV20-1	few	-	TGCAGTGCTAGACCAACTCAGGTGGAAGAGACCCAGTACTTC	CSARPTQVEETQYF
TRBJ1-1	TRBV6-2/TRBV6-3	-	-	TGTGCCAGCAGTTACCCCGACACTGGAGCTTTCTTT	CASSYPDTGAFF
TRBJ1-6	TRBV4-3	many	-	TGCGCCAGCAGCCAAGATCTAGGATCCCAGGATAGTTCACCCCTCCACTTT	CASSQDLGSQDSSPLHF
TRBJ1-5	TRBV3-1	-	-	TGTGCCAGCAGCCCACTCGGGGGGCTAGGTCAGCCCCAGCATTTT	CASSPLGGLGQPQHF
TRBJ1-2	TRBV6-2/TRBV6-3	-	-	TGTGCCAGCAGTCCCAGGGTAAACGGCTACACCTTC	CASSPRVNGYTF
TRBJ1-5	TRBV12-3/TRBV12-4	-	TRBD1	TGTGCCAGCAGTTCGGACAGGCTCATCGGTCAGCCCCAGCATTTT	CASSSDRLIGQPQHF
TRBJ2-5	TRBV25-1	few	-	TGTGCCAGCATGGGATGGGACGGAAGTCAAGAGACCCAGTACTTC	CASMGWDGSQETQYF
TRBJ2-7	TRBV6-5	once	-	TGTGCCAGCAAGACAGGGAGGGGCTACGAGCAGTACTTC	CASKTGRGYEQYF
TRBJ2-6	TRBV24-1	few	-	TGTGCCACCAGTGACCTGGGGCCCCCGGCGTCAGGGGCCAACGTCCTGACTTTC	CATSDLGPPASGANVLTF
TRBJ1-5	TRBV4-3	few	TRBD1	TGCGCCAGCAGCCAAGATTGGCCGGGACAGCTAAATCAGCCCCAGCATTTT	CASSQDWPGQLNQPQHF
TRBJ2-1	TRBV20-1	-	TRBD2	TGCAGTGCTACGGGACTAGCGGGGGGAAGCTCCTACAATGAGCAGTTCTTC	CSATGLAGGSSYNEQFF
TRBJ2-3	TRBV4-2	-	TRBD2	TGTGCCAGCACCCCCTCGCAGACCGGGACTAGCGGGGCGGGATCTAGCACAGATACGCAGTATTTT	CASTPSQTGTSGAGSSTDTQYF
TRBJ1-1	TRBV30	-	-	TGTGCCTGGAGTGGTAACGCTAACACTGAAGCTTTCTTT	CAWSGNANTEAFF
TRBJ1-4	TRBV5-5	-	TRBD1	TGTGCCAGCAGCTCGGACAGGGGAAATAAAAAACTGTTTTTT	CASSSDRGNKKLFF
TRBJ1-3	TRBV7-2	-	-	TGTGCCAGCAGCTCGCCGATGAGCTCTGGAAACACCATATATTTT	CASSSPMSSGNTIYF
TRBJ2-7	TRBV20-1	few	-	TGCAGTACTCTTCGCAGCTACGAGCAGTACTTC	CSTLRSYEQYF
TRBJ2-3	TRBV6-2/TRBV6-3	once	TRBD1	TGTGCCAGCAGTTACATGCGACAGGGTACAGATACGCAGTATTTT	CASSYMRQGTDTQYF
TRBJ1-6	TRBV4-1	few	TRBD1	TGCGCCAGCAGCCAAGGGACAGGGGCCAATTCACCCCTCCACTTT	CASSQGTGANSPLHF
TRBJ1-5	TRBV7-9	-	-	TGTGCCAGCAGCTTCCCCGGGCCGGGGCAGCCCCAGCATTTT	CASSFPGPGQPQHF
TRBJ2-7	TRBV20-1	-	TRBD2	TGCAGTGCTAGTAGCGGGATGGGCGACTACGAGCAGTACTTC	CSASSGMGDYEQYF
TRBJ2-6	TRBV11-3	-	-	TGTGCCAGCAGCCCCCCGGGGGACTCTGGGGCCAACGTCCTGACTTTC	CASSPPGDSGANVLTF
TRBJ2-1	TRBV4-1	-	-	TGCGCCAGCAGCCAGGCTAGAGGTGAGCAGTTCTTC	CASSQARGEQFF
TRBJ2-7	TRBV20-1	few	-	TGCAGTGCTGGATCTCCATCCTACGAGCAGTACTTC	CSAGSPSYEQYF
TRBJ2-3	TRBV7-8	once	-	TGTGCCAGCAGCTTAGCGGGTCCGCTTGGGACTAGCACAGATACGCAGTATTTT	CASSLAGPLGTSTDTQYF
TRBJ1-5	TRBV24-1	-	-	TGTGCCACCATCCCTGCAGGGGAGGGCAATCAGCCCCAGCATTTT	CATIPAGEGNQPQHF
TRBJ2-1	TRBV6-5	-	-	TGTGCCAGCAGTTACAGCTTTACCTACGAGCAGTTCTTC	CASSYSFTYEQFF
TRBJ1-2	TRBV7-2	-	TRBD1	TGTGCCAGCAGCTCCACTCCCACAGGGGGCACGGGTGGCTACACCTTC	CASSSTPTGGTGGYTF
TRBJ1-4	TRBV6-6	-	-	TGTGCCAGCAGTTACCGGTCGGCAGAAAAACTGTTTTTT	CASSYRSAEKLFF
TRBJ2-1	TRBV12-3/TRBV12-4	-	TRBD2	TGTGCCAGCAGTCCCGGACTAGCGGGGGGGAGGAATGAGCGGTTCTTC	CASSPGLAGGRNERFF
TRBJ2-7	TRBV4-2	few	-	TGTGCCAGCAGCCAAGAAGCGACAGCTCTCGAGCAGTACTTC	CASSQEATALEQYF
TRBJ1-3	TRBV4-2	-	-	TGTGCCAGCAGCCAAGATGGAACTTATCTCGACACCATATATTTT	CASSQDGTYLDTIYF
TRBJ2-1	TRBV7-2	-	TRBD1	TGTGCCAGCAGCCACGACAGGGGGGGTTACAATGAGCAGTTCTTC	CASSHDRGGYNEQFF
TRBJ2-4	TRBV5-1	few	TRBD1	TGCGCCAGCAGCACCGGGACAGGCCGAGAGGGCATTCAGTACTTC	CASSTGTGREGIQYF